One and the same sample provided the 29 T cell receptor beta chains below, sequenced in a study of CD8+ T cells in alopecia areata. Treatment in this sample: oral pan-JAK inhibitor, 5-10 mg twice daily. RNA was extracted and reverse transcribed into cDNA as the sequencing template. Sequencing used immunoSEQ multiplex PCR; TCRdb keeps in-frame clones, though not all of them. The table records over 150,000 clones, 50% to 60% of them present only once. The starting material was CD4+ T cells sorted from blood, obtained at week 4, from a patient treated with tofacitinib. The receptors come from a human donor with alopecia areata.

The V and J genes are TRBV30 and TRBJ2-2; D gene ambiguous. From germline, CDR1 is GTSNPN and CDR2 SVGIG (reference sequence). The V and J ends lost 3 bases and 6 bases respectively, with 8 bases between them. The CDR3 has 12 residues. The CDR3 sequence is CAWRPSAGELFF. CDR3 sequence (DNA): TGTGCCTGGAGACCGTCCGCCGGGGAGCTGTTTTTT.

This clone has only a few counts. CDR3 protein: CSVGPQYQETQYF. CDR3 nucleotide sequence: TGCAGCGTTGGCCCCCAGTACCAAGAGACCCAGTACTTC. The chain has TRBV29-1 and TRBJ2-5, with D uncertain. V lost 4 bases and J 0 bases, leaving 9 bases between the germline ends. Looked up from germline, CDR1 is SQVTM and CDR2 is ANQGSEA. This CDR3 is built from 13 residues.

The chain has TRBV27 and TRBJ1-6; D ambiguous. The CDR3 length is 14 residues. CDR1 is MNHEY, CDR2 SMNVEV, per germline (reference sequence). The germline V and J ends were trimmed by 5 bases and 9 bases, with 14 bases remaining between them. The CDR3 nucleotides are TGTGCCAGCAGTGGGGAGGGAGGCTCTTCACCCCTCCACTTT. Translating it yields CASSGEGGSSPLHF.

The DNA for the CDR3 is TGCAGCGTTCATAGGGATTTCGAGGCTTTCTTT. Translated, it gives CSVHRDFEAFF. The V and J genes are TRBV29-1 and TRBJ1-1, with D hard to call. Trimming cost V 5 bases and J 11 bases, with 15 bases left between them. The germline V gene has CDR1 SQVTM and CDR2 ANQGSEA. This CDR3 has 11 residues.

This clone was found many times. The CDR3 is CASSEPLTKNIQYF. Written as DNA, the CDR3 is TGTGCCAGCAGTGAACCGCTGACCAAAAACATTCAGTACTTC. J is TRBJ2-4 and V is TRBV2, with D hard to call. V was pared by 2 bases and J by 2 bases, with 7 bases between. This CDR3 region has 14 residues. Germline loops: CDR1 SNHLY, CDR2 FYNNEI. Full variable domain (rest looked up from reference TRBV2 and TRBJ2-4): EPEVTQTPSHQVTQMGQEVILRCVPISNHLYFYWYRQILGQKVEFLVSFYNNEISEKSEIFDDQFSVERPDGSNFTLKIRSTKLEDSAMYFCASSEPLTKNIQYFGAGTRLSVL.

This clone came up once. The chain recombines TRBV6-5 with TRBJ2-7, with 7 bases fitting TRBD1. The CDR3 has 13 residues. After removal of 6 bases from V and 4 bases from J, the junction contained 6 bases not matched to a gene. Germline V gene lookup returns CDR1 MNHEY and CDR2 SVGAGI. The CDR3 coding sequence is TGTGCCAGCAGACTCACACAGGGGTACGAGCAGTACTTC. It encodes CASRLTQGYEQYF.

The genes are TRBV19 and TRBJ1-2; no definite D call. V was cut by 6 bases and J by 7 bases, with 15 bases left in between. Germline-derived CDR1 and CDR2 are LNHDA and SQIVND (reference sequence). The CDR3 has 13 residues. The CDR3: CASSPGPGSGYTF. CDR3 nucleotide sequence: TGTGCCAGTAGCCCCGGCCCGGGCTCTGGCTACACCTTC.

The chain joins TRBV13 to TRBJ1-1; 7 bases agree with TRBD1. This CDR3 has 12 residues. The V gene end was trimmed by 5 bases and the J gene end by 12 bases; junction bases not matched to a gene: 9. Germline lookup yields CDR1 PRHDT and CDR2 FYEKMQ (reference sequence). DNA of the CDR3: TGTGCCAGCAGCCCAAGACAGGGCGCGCCTTTCTTT. Translation gives CASSPRQGAPFF.

The sample holds a few counts of this clone. J is TRBJ2-2 and V is TRBV29-1; maybe TRBD1 (5 bases). V lost 6 bases and J lost 7, with 18 bases in between. The germline gives CDR1 SQVTM, CDR2 ANQGSEA. The CDR3 consists of 14 residues. The CDR3 is CSVWARAWGGELFF. In DNA form, the CDR3 reads TGCAGCGTCTGGGCCAGGGCCTGGGGCGGGGAGCTGTTTTTT.

The gene calls are TRBV29-1 and TRBJ1-2; D not resolved. This CDR3 region has 14 residues. Trimming stripped 3 bases from V and 3 bases from J, with 14 bases between. CDR1 SQVTM and CDR2 ANQGSEA come from the germline V gene. The CDR3 coding sequence is TGCAGCGTTGAGAGTAGATGGGGTGACTATGGCTACACCTTC. This translates into CSVESRWGDYGYTF.

Only a few counts were recorded for this clone. This sequence joins TRBV5-1 and TRBJ2-3, with D tentatively TRBD2 (5 bases). Germline CDR1 and CDR2: SGHRS and YFSETQ. This CDR3 region has 16 residues. V gave up 2 bases and J gave up 3 bases, with 16 bases separating them. The CDR3, as DNA: TGCGCCAGCAGCTTCGGACTCCACACAAGGACAGATACGCAGTATTTT. Protein product: CASSFGLHTRTDTQYF.

The V gene is TRBV30, the J gene TRBJ1-6; 9 nucleotides match TRBD1. Germline V gene lookup returns CDR1 GTSNPN and CDR2 SVGIG (reference sequence). With 2 bases clipped from V and 10 bases from J, the junction kept 6 bases outside the gene matches. There are 14 residues in the CDR3. In DNA form, the CDR3 reads TGTGCCTGGAGTAGCCGACAGGGGGACTCACCCCTCCACTTT. This translates into CAWSSRQGDSPLHF. The full variable domain, completed using reference TRBV30 and TRBJ1-6, is SQTIHQWPATLVQPVGSPLSLECTVEGTSNPNLYWYRQAAGRGLQLLFYSVGIGQISSEVPQNLSASRPQDRQFILSSKKLLLSDSGFYLCAWSSRQGDSPLHFGNGTRLTVT.

The gene calls are TRBV9 and TRBJ2-3, with D perhaps matching TRBD1 (6 bases). The germline V gene has CDR1 SGDLS and CDR2 YYNGEE. The length of the CDR3 is 16 residues. Trimming pared 2 bases from V and 0 bases from J, leaving 13 bases between. The CDR3 is CASSVGAGISTDTQYF. The CDR3 bases are TGTGCCAGCAGCGTGGGGGCAGGGATCAGCACAGATACGCAGTATTTT.

This clone was observed a few times. The J gene is TRBJ2-7, the V gene TRBV6-6, with D hard to call. Trimming pared 6 bases from V and 2 bases from J, leaving 14 bases between. CDR1 is MNHNY and CDR2 is SVGAGI in the germline V gene (reference sequence). The CDR3 totals 14 residues. Here the CDR3 DNA reads TGTGCCAGCAGCCAGGACCGCCCTCCCTACGAGCAGTACTTC. The encoded protein is CASSQDRPPYEQYF.

This rearrangement joins TRBV5-1 to TRBJ2-1; 13 nucleotides agree with TRBD2. Trimming took 4 bases from V and 5 from J; bases not matched to a gene: 3. The germline CDR1 and CDR2 sequences are SGHRS and YFSETQ. The CDR3 length is 15 residues. CDR3 sequence reads: CASSKTSGGHNEQFF. The DNA of the CDR3 is TGCGCCAGCAGCAAGACTAGCGGGGGGCACAATGAGCAGTTCTTC.

The chain is built from TRBV7-2 and TRBJ1-3; D unclear. The CDR3 has 16 amino acids. Germline-derived CDR1 and CDR2 are SGHTA and FQGNSA. Trimming removed 5 bases at V and 4 bases at J, with 18 bases between. This CDR3 reads CASSPGLTLGGNTIYF. CDR3 nucleotide sequence: TGTGCCAGCAGCCCCGGTCTCACCTTGGGAGGAAACACCATATATTTT.

This CDR3 is CASDLSSGELFF. The CDR3, as DNA: TGTGCTAGTGATTTAAGCTCCGGGGAGCTGTTTTTT. The gene calls are TRBV12-5 and TRBJ2-2; D is undetermined. The CDR3 is 12 residues long. The germline CDR1 and CDR2 sequences are LGHNT and FRNRAP. Trimming removed 7 bases from V and 6 bases from J, with 9 bases in between.

This clone has more than one count but fewer than ten. The chain combines TRBV28 with TRBJ1-3; unclear D gene. Germline CDR1 and CDR2: MDHEN and SYDVKM. V lost 3 bases and J lost 4, with 13 bases in between. This CDR3 is built from 15 residues. The CDR3 sequence is CASSLQSGVGNTIYF. The CDR3 nucleotides are TGTGCCAGCAGTTTGCAATCGGGAGTGGGAAACACCATATATTTT.

The V and J genes are TRBV30 and TRBJ2-5, with 10 bases matching TRBD2. The CDR3 runs to 14 residues. Germline V lookup: CDR1 GTSNPN, CDR2 SVGIG (reference sequence). Trimming cost V 5 bases and J 4 bases; bases outside gene matches: 7. The CDR3 DNA reads as TGTGCCTGGGTAGGACTAGCGGAGAGAGAGACCCAGTACTTC. Protein sequence: CAWVGLAERETQYF.

CDR3 amino acids: CAGRQNYGYTF. The CDR3 DNA reads as TGTGCCGGACGGCAAAACTATGGCTACACCTTC. The J gene is TRBJ1-2, the V gene TRBV30; D not certain. The CDR3 spans 11 residues. CDR1 is GTSNPN and CDR2 is SVGIG in the germline V gene (reference sequence). Trimming took off 8 bases at V and 2 bases at J, with 9 bases between the two ends.

V usage is TRBV9 and J usage is TRBJ1-2; TRBD1 might be the D (5 bases). V gave up 4 bases and J gave up 2 bases, with 12 bases separating them. CDR3 length: 14 residues. The germline gives CDR1 SGDLS, CDR2 YYNGEE. As DNA, the CDR3 is TGTGCCAGCAGCTTAGTGGGACGGAACTATGGCTACACCTTC. This sequence encodes CASSLVGRNYGYTF.

The chain is built from TRBV9 and TRBJ2-1; the D gene is possibly TRBD2 (5 bases). Trimming took off 0 bases at V and 4 bases at J, with 8 bases between the two ends. CDR3 length: 14 amino acids. Germline V gene lookup returns CDR1 SGDLS and CDR2 YYNGEE. CDR3 DNA sequence: TGTGCCAGCAGCGTAGGAGGGCCATACAATGAGCAGTTCTTC. Translated, it gives CASSVGGPYNEQFF.

This clone showed up just a few times. This chain uses TRBV30 with TRBJ1-1; 12 bases map to TRBD1. CDR3 length equals 15 residues. The V gene's germline CDR1 is GTSNPN and CDR2 SVGIG (reference sequence). V dropped 2 bases and J dropped 4; count of bases not matched to a gene: 5. The CDR3 sequence: CAWSWGQGAVTEAFF. The CDR3 DNA is TGTGCCTGGAGTTGGGGACAGGGGGCGGTCACTGAAGCTTTCTTT. The full variable domain, completed using reference TRBV30 and TRBJ1-1, is SQTIHQWPATLVQPVGSPLSLECTVEGTSNPNLYWYRQAAGRGLQLLFYSVGIGQISSEVPQNLSASRPQDRQFILSSKKLLLSDSGFYLCAWSWGQGAVTEAFFGQGTRLTVV.

V is TRBV5-6 and J is TRBJ2-5; 10 bases align to TRBD2. The CDR3 covers 16 residues. Germline V CDR1 and CDR2: SGHDT, YYEEEE. Germline trimming cut 3 bases from V and 2 bases from J; bases unmatched to any gene: 7. CDR3 amino acids: CASSWRKRGGQETQYF. The CDR3 DNA sequence: TGTGCCAGCAGCTGGCGCAAGCGGGGGGGACAAGAGACCCAGTACTTC.

This clone has just a few counts. The sample holds other DNA sequences that translate to the same CDR3. V and J are TRBV29-1 and TRBJ2-3; possibly TRBD1 for D (6 bases). Germline V gene sequence: CDR1 SQVTM, CDR2 ANQGSEA. V gave up 7 bases and J gave up 3 bases, with 14 bases separating them. The CDR3 runs 13 residues. For the CDR3, the DNA is TGCAGCGGTGACAGAGGGGGTACAGATACGCAGTATTTT. Its translation is CSGDRGGTDTQYF.

The chain couples TRBV28 to TRBJ1-2; weak D call: TRBD1 (6 bases). There are 13 residues in the CDR3. Germline V gene sequence: CDR1 MDHEN, CDR2 SYDVKM. V was pared by 5 bases and J by 3 bases, with 10 bases between. The CDR3 DNA reads TGTGCCAGCAGTAGGGGGTTGGACTATGGCTACACCTTC. Protein product: CASSRGLDYGYTF.

This clone was seen a handful of times. The chain links TRBV7-6 to TRBJ1-1; TRBD1 might be the D (6 bases). This CDR3 contains 14 residues. V lost 5 bases, J lost 6 bases, and 16 bases lay in between. CDR1 and CDR2 from the germline V gene are SGHVS and FNYEAQ. CDR3 in DNA: TGTGCCAGCAGCCAACAGGGCCTTATCGCTGAAGCTTTCTTT. This sequence encodes CASSQQGLIAEAFF.

This clone was detected only once. The chain couples TRBV2 to TRBJ2-5; 8 positions match TRBD1. The CDR3 length is 14 residues. The trim removed 8 bases at V and 2 bases at J, leaving 7 bases unmatched. Per germline, CDR1 SNHLY and CDR2 FYNNEI. This CDR3 is CASQGQAVQETQYF. The DNA for the CDR3 is TGTGCCAGCCAGGGACAGGCCGTACAAGAGACCCAGTACTTC.

This clone was found many times. The gene calls are TRBV13 and TRBJ2-1; perhaps TRBD2 as D (5 bases). The germline V and J ends were trimmed by 4 bases and 4 bases, with 23 bases remaining between them. The CDR3 contains 18 residues. Germline loops: CDR1 PRHDT, CDR2 FYEKMQ (reference sequence). The CDR3 spells CASSSRPVSAGYYNEQFF. The CDR3 DNA sequence: TGTGCCAGCAGCTCCCGCCCGGTATCTGCGGGTTATTACAATGAGCAGTTCTTC.